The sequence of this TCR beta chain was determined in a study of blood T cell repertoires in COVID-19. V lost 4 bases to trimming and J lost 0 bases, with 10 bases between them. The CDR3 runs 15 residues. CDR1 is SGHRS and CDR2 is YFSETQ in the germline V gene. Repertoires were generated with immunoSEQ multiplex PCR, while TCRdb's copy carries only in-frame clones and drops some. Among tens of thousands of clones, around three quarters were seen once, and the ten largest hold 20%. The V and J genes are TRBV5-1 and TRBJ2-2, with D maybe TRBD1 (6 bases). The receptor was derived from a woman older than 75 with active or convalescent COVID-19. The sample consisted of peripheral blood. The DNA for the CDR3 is TGCGCCAGCAGCCTGGACAGTTCGAACACCGGGGAGCTGTTTTTT. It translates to CASSLDSSNTGELFF.